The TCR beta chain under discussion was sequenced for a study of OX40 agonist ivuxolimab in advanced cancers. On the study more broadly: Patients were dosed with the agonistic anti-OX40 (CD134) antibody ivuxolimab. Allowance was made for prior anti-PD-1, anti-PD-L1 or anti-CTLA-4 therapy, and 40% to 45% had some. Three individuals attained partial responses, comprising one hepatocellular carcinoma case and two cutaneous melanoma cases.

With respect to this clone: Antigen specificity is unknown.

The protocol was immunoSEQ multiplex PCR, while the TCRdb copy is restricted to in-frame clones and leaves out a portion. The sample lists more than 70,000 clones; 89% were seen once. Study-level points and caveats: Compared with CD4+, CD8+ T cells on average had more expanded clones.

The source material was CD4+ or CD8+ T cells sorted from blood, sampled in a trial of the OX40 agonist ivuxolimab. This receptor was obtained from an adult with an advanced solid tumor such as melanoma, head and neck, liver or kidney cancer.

The CDR3 sequence is CASRFIREINPGGLEEQYF. The CDR3 DNA follows: TGTGCAAGTCGCTTTATACGGGAAATCAACCCGGGGGGGCTGGAGGAGCAGTACTTC. This sequence joins TRBV12-2 and TRBJ2-7; whether TRBD2, the table's D call, matches the DNA was not checked. TRBV12-2 is shown as a pseudogene. The CDR3 contains 19 residues.